Following are 5 T cell receptor beta chains from one sample sequenced in a study of cytomegalovirus exposure and HLA in healthy donors. A multiplex PCR was run with 60 Vbeta primers and 13 Jbeta primers. Generated by immunoSEQ multiplex PCR, the TCRdb table keeps only in-frame clones and is missing some. The profile covers 150,000 to 200,000 clones, with about four fifths appearing a single time and 0.9% to 1.2% taken by the ten largest. The specimen was PBMCs. Receptors were obtained from a woman aged 40 to 50 in good health and CMV-seronegative.

The J gene is TRBJ2-7, the V gene TRBV6-5, with 8 bases aligning to TRBD1. The CDR3 is 16 residues long. Trimming removed 0 bases from V and 6 bases from J; junction bases left unmatched: 10. Germline CDR1 reads MNHEY; CDR2 reads SVGAGI. The DNA for the CDR3 is TGTGCCAGCAGTTACTCTGGAGACAGGGGTATTGGCGAGCAGTACGTC. Protein: CASSYSGDRGIGEQYV.

This sequence joins TRBV27 and TRBJ2-7; 13 nucleotides match TRBD2. The CDR3 contains 15 residues. The germline V gene has CDR1 MNHEY and CDR2 SMNVEV (reference sequence). J gave up 3 bases and V 6 bases, and 5 bases lay outside the gene matches. The CDR3 nucleotides read TGTGCCAGCAGGTACCGGACTAGCGGGAGCTACGAGCAGTACTTC. This sequence encodes CASRYRTSGSYEQYF.

The chain links TRBV11-2 to TRBJ2-2, with D uncertain. Trimming pared 3 bases from V and 4 bases from J, leaving 9 bases between. Germline-derived CDR1 and CDR2 are SGHAT and FQNNGV. The CDR3 is 14 amino acids. CDR3 residues: CASSFVRSTGELFF. The CDR3 DNA reads as TGTGCCAGCAGCTTTGTGAGAAGCACCGGGGAGCTGTTTTTT.

CDR3: CASSFIATGVGNTIYF. As DNA, the CDR3 is TGCGCCAGCAGCTTTATCGCCACAGGGGTTGGAAACACCATATATTTT. The genes are TRBV5-1 and TRBJ1-3, with TRBD1 matching over 7 bases. Germline CDR1 and CDR2: SGHRS and YFSETQ. The CDR3 covers 16 residues. Unmatched junction bases numbered 8, after V lost 2 bases and J lost 3 bases. Full variable domain (missing parts from reference TRBV5-1 and TRBJ1-3): KAGVTQTPRYLIKTRGQQVTLSCSPISGHRSVSWYQQTPGQGLQFLFEYFSETQRNKGNFPGRFSGRQFSNSRSEMNVSTLELGDSALYLCASSFIATGVGNTIYFGEGSWLTVV.

The gene calls are TRBV27 and TRBJ2-2; TRBD1 matches 9 bases. Germline CDR1 MNHEY, CDR2 SMNVEV (reference sequence). CDR3 length: 16 residues. Germline trimming cut 5 bases from V and 2 bases from J; bases unmatched to any gene: 6. The CDR3 loop reads CASSPRQGDNTGELFF. CDR3 nucleotides: TGTGCCAGCAGTCCGAGACAGGGGGATAACACCGGGGAGCTGTTTTTT.